This TCR beta chain was captured in a study of T-cell reconstitution after alpha-beta-depleted transplantation in children. V was trimmed by 1 base and J by 5 bases, leaving 8 bases between them. In germline, CDR1 is LGHNA, CDR2 YSLEER. The CDR3 contains 13 residues. Unique molecular identifiers featured in how the TCRbeta library was prepared. TCRdb itself ran the PCR reads through MiXCR, one entry per CDR3 protein. The sample shows around 680,000 distinct CDR3 sequences, 16% of them seen only once. This clonotype has a count of ten or more. The chain recombines TRBV4-3 with TRBJ1-1, with D possibly TRBD1 on 5 matching bases. The material sequenced was PBMCs from the stem cell graft donor, taken from the stem cell graft. This receptor was identified in a human donor who donated a stem cell graft to a child with acute myeloid leukemia. The CDR3: CASSQARGTEAFF. CDR3 bases: TGCGCCAGCAGCCAAGCTAGGGGAACTGAAGCTTTCTTT.